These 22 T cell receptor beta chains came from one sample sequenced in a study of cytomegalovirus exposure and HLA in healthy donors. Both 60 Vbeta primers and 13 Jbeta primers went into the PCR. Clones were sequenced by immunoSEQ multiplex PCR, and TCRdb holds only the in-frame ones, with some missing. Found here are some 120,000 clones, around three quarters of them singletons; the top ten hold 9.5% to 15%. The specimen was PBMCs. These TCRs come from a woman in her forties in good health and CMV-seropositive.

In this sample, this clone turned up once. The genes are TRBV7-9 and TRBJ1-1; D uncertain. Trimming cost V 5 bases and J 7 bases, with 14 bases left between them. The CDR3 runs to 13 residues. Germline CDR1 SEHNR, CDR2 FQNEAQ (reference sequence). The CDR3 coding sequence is TGTGCCAGCAGCCCCCGATCTTCGGGTGAAGCTTTCTTT. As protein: CASSPRSSGEAFF.

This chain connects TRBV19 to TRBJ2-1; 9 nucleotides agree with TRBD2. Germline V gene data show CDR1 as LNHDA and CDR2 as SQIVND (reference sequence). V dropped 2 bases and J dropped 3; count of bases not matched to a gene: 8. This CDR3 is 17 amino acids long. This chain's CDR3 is CASSIRLAGRGYNEQFF. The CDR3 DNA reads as TGTGCCAGTAGTATAAGGCTAGCGGGAAGGGGCTACAATGAGCAGTTCTTC. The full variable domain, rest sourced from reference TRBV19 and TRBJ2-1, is DGGITQSPKYLFRKEGQNVTLSCEQNLNHDAMYWYRQDPGQGLRLIYYSQIVNDFQKGDIAEGYSVSREKKESFPLTVTSAQKNPTAFYLCASSIRLAGRGYNEQFFGPGTRLTVL.

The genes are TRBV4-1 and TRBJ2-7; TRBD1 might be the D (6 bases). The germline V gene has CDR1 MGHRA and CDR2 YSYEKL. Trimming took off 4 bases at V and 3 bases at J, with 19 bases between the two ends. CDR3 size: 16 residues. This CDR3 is CASSPYATGTHYEQYF. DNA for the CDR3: TGCGCCAGCAGCCCTTATGCAACCGGGACACACTACGAGCAGTACTTC.

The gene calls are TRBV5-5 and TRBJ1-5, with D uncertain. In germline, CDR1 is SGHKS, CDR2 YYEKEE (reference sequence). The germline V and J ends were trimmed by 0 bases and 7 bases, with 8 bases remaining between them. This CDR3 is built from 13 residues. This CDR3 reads CASSLGGHQPQHF. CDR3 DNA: TGTGCCAGCAGCTTGGGTGGGCACCAGCCCCAGCATTTT.

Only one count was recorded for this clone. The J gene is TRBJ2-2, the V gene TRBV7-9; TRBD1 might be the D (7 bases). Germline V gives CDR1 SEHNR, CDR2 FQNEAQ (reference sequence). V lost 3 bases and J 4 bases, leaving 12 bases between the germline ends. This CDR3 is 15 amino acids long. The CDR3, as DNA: TGTGCCAGCAGCTTTCGACAGGGAGGCACCGGGGAGCTGTTTTTT. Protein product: CASSFRQGGTGELFF.

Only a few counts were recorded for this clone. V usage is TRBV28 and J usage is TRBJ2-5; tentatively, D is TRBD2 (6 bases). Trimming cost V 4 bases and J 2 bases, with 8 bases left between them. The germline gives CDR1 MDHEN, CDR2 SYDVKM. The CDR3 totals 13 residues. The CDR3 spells CASSSGVQETQYF. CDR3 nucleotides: TGTGCCAGCAGTTCGGGAGTTCAAGAGACCCAGTACTTC.

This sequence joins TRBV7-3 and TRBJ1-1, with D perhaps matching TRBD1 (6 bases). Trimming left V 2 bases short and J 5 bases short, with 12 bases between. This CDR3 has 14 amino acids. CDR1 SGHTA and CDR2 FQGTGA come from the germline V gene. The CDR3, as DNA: TGTGCCAGCAGCTTATTACAGGGACCTACTGAAGCTTTCTTT. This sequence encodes CASSLLQGPTEAFF.

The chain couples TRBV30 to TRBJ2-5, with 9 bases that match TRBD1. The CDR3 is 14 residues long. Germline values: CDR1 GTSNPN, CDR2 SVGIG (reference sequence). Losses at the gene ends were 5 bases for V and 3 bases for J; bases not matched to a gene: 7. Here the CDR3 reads CAWRFGTGKETQYF. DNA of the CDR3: TGTGCCTGGCGATTCGGGACAGGGAAAGAGACCCAGTACTTC.

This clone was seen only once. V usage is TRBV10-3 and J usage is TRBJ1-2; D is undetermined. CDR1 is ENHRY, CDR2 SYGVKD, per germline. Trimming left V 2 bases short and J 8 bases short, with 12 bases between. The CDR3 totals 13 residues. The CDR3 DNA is TGTGCCATCAGTGAGGAGGGAGGTAGAGGCTACACCTTC. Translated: CAISEEGGRGYTF.

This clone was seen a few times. CDR3 sequence: CASSPIGKGTGVPETQYF. The CDR3 DNA is TGTGCCAGCTCACCAATCGGGAAGGGGACAGGGGTTCCAGAGACCCAGTACTTC. V and J are TRBV18 and TRBJ2-5; 10 bases line up with TRBD1. V trimming: 2 bases; J trimming: 4 bases; junction bases outside the gene matches: 13. The CDR3 is 18 amino acids. Germline V gene sequence: CDR1 KGHSH, CDR2 LQKENI.

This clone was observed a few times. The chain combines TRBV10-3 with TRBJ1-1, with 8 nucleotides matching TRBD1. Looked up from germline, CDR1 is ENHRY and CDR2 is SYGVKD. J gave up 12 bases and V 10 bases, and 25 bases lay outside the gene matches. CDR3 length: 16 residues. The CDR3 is CATNPDGQGGGGVTFF. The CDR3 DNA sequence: TGTGCCACCAACCCGGACGGACAGGGTGGTGGGGGCGTGACTTTCTTT.

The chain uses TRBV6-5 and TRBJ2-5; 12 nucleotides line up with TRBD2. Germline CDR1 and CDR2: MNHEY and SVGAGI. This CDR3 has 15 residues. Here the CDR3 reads CATGRLAGGQETQYF. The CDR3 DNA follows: TGTGCGACCGGCAGGCTAGCGGGAGGGCAAGAGACCCAGTACTTC.

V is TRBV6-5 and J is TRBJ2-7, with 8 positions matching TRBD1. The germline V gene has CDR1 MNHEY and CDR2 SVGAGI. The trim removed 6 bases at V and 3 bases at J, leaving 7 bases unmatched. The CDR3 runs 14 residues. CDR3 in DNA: TGTGCCAGCAGCACAGGGGGGAGTATCTACGAGCAGTACTTC. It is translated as CASSTGGSIYEQYF.

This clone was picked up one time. The CDR3 loop is CASSLEAGGPKTDTQYF. In DNA, the CDR3 is TGTGCCAGCAGCTTGGAGGCGGGAGGGCCTAAGACAGATACGCAGTATTTT. The chain joins TRBV5-4 to TRBJ2-3; 9 positions match TRBD2. Germline CDR1 and CDR2: SGHNT and YYREEE (reference sequence). J gave up 3 bases and V 0 bases, and 8 bases lay outside the gene matches. The length of the CDR3 is 17 residues.

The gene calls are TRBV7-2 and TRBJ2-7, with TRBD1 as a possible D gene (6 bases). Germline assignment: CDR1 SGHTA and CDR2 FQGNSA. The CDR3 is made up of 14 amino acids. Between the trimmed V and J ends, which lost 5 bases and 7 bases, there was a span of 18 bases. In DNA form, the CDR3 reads TGTGCCAGCAGCCCCATCCCAGGGGTTCGAGAGCAGTACTTC. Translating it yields CASSPIPGVREQYF.

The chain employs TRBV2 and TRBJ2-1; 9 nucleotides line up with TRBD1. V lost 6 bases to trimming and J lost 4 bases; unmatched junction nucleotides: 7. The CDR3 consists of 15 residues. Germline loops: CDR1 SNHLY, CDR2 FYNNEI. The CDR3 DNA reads TGTGCCAGCAGCGGGCAGGGACAGGGTTACAATGAGCAGTTCTTC. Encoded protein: CASSGQGQGYNEQFF.

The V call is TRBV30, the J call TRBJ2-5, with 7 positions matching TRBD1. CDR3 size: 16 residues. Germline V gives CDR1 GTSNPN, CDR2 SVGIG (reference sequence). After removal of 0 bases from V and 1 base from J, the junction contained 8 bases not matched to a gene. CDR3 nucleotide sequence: TGTGCCTGGAGTGTAAGAGGGGGCAGGGTCCAAGAGACCCAGTACTTC. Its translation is CAWSVRGGRVQETQYF.

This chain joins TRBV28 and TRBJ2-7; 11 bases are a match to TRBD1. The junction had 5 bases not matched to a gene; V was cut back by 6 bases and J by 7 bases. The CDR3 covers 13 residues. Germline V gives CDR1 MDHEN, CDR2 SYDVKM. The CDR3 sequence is CASRDRGPLEQYF. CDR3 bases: TGTGCCAGCAGGGACAGGGGGCCCTTGGAGCAGTACTTC.

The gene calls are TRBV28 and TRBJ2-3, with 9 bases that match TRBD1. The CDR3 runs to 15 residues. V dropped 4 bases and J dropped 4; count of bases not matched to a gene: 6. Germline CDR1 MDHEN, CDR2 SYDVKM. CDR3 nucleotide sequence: TGTGCCAGCAGTTACGGGACAGGGAATGCAGATACGCAGTATTTT. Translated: CASSYGTGNADTQYF.

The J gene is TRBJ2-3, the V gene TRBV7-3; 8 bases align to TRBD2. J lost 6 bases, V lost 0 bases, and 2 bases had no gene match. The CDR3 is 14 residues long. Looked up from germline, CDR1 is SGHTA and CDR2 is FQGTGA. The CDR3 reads CASSLTGRADTQYF. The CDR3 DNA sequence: TGTGCCAGCAGCTTAACCGGGAGGGCTGATACGCAGTATTTT.

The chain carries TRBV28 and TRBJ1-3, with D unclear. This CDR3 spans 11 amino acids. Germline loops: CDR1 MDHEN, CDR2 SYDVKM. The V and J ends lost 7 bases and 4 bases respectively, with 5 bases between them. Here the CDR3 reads CASTTGNTIYF. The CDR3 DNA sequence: TGTGCCAGCACGACAGGAAACACCATATATTTT.

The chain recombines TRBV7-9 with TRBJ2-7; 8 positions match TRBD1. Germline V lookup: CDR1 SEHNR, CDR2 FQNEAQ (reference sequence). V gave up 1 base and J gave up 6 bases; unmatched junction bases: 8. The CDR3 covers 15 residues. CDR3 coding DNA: TGTGCCAGCAGCTTAGATGGGACAGGTAGCGCCGAGCAGTACTTC. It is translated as CASSLDGTGSAEQYF.